This entry lists 2 T cell receptor beta chains sequenced from one sample in a study of identical twins. TCRdb analysed the 5' RACE reads with MiXCR anew, one entry per CDR3 protein. The table lists hundreds of thousands of distinct CDR3 sequences, around 22% of them singletons. These data also featured in a second study, about yellow fever vaccine responses in identical twins.

The sample consisted of CD4+ T cells sorted from blood. All receptors derive from a woman aged 18-29 years in good health.

This chain connects TRBV28 to TRBJ2-1, with 7 bases lining up with TRBD1. From germline, CDR1 is MDHEN and CDR2 SYDVKM. The CDR3 is 14 residues long. The trim removed 9 bases at V and 5 bases at J, leaving 10 bases unmatched. The CDR3 bases are TGTGCCAGTATTCCGGGACAGCCTGACAATGAGCAGTTCTTC. Protein product: CASIPGQPDNEQFF. Variable domain in full (rest from reference TRBV28 and TRBJ2-1): DVKVTQSSRYLVKRTGEKVFLECVQDMDHENMFWYRQDPGLGLRLIYFSYDVKMKEKGDIPEGYSVSREKKERFSLILESASTNQTSMYLCASIPGQPDNEQFFGPGTRLTVL.

The chain uses TRBV29-1 and TRBJ2-1, with 11 bases that match TRBD1. The CDR3 is 13 amino acids. V was clipped by 4 bases and J by 7 bases; unmatched bases: 3. The germline V gene has CDR1 SQVTM and CDR2 ANQGSEA. CDR3 coding DNA: TGCAGCGTTGGTGGGACAGGGGGAAATGAGCAGTTCTTC. Translated: CSVGGTGGNEQFF.